This T cell receptor (beta chain) was captured in a study of neurological immune-mediated disorders. Unsorted libraries used 2 million PBMCs kept at -80 degrees C. A single run covered 15-18 subjects with over 180 million TCR-beta sequences. In TCRdb, the 5' RACE reads were re-called with MiXCR into one record per CDR3 protein. Among roughly 100,000 distinct CDR3 sequences, around 3.4% were seen once, and the ten largest hold roughly 6.4%. This clonotype has ten or more counts. Antigen unknown. Study-level findings and limits: When repertoires were grouped phylogenetically, those of 18 of 34 multiple sclerosis patients fell into one related-CDR3 cluster, a possible signature. Healthy controls had more TCR clonal expansion than multiple sclerosis, which showed the least, whereas HTLV-1-associated myelopathy showed the most.

The CDR3 covers 16 residues. Trimming cost V 4 bases and J 10 bases, with 24 bases left between them. The V gene's germline CDR1 is SGDLS and CDR2 YYNGEE. This receptor was taken from a young woman with multiple sclerosis. This chain connects TRBV9 to TRBJ2-1; TRBD2 is a possible D gene (5 bases). Sequenced input: PBMCs. The CDR3 loop reads CASSPPPSWTPLEQFF. The CDR3, as DNA: TGTGCCAGCAGCCCCCCCCCTAGCTGGACGCCCCTAGAGCAGTTCTTC.